The 28 T cell receptor beta chains given below trace back to one sample, sequenced in a study of human T cells and chemical hapten exposure. TCRdb re-called the RACE reads through MiXCR, storing one row per CDR3 protein. The table lists about 65,000 distinct CDR3 sequences, about 6.5% of them singletons. Time point specified: healthy volunteer bleed at 6 weeks. Someone pulled total RNA out of unfractionated whole blood. Material for sequencing was whole blood. Receptors were obtained from a female donor in good health. Some clones in this sample may be carry-over from other donors' samples.

Only a few counts were recorded for this clonotype. The chain carries TRBV2 and TRBJ2-3; perhaps TRBD2 as D (6 bases). CDR1 is SNHLY and CDR2 is FYNNEI in the germline V gene. V was cut by 7 bases and J by 1 base, with 9 bases left in between. The CDR3 runs to 13 residues. CDR3 coding DNA: TGTGCCAGCAACCGGGAGCGCACAGATACGCAGTATTTT. Protein sequence: CASNRERTDTQYF.

CDR3 region: CASRTQGSNTEAFF. CDR3 bases: TGTGCCAGCAGGACCCAGGGATCCAACACTGAAGCTTTCTTT. This sequence joins TRBV6-5 and TRBJ1-1, with D possibly matching TRBD1 (5 bases). The germline V gene encodes CDR1 MNHEY and CDR2 SVGAGI. The CDR3 is 14 amino acids. The V gene lost 6 bases and the J gene lost 2 bases, with 13 bases spanning the gap.

This clonotype was seen only a few times. The chain links TRBV29-1 to TRBJ1-1, with 10 bases matching TRBD1. CDR1 and CDR2 (germline): SQVTM, ANQGSEA. The V segment lost 5 bases and the J segment 4 bases; nucleotides outside the gene matches: 19. The CDR3 covers 18 residues. The CDR3 here is CSVTPRNRDRGLGTEAFF. For the CDR3, the DNA is TGCAGCGTTACCCCGAGAAACCGGGACAGGGGTTTGGGCACTGAAGCTTTCTTT.

CDR3 coding DNA: TGTGCCAGCAGTTTTTTTTTCGGGAGGGCCTATGACGTGGAAAACATTCAGTACTTC. Translating gives CASSFFFGRAYDVENIQYF. The chain uses TRBV28 and TRBJ2-4; 8 positions match TRBD2. The CDR3 consists of 19 residues. After removal of 3 bases from V and 5 bases from J, the junction contained 18 bases not matched to a gene. Germline CDR1 MDHEN, CDR2 SYDVKM.

V gene TRBV4-1 combines with J gene TRBJ2-2; D gene uncertain. V dropped 0 bases and J dropped 7 bases, with 6 bases sitting between them. The CDR3 runs 13 residues. CDR1 and CDR2 (germline): MGHRA, YSYEKL. The CDR3 sequence: CASSQDGRGELFF. The CDR3 nucleotides are TGCGCCAGCAGCCAAGATGGGCGCGGGGAGCTGTTTTTT.

This clonotype was seen many times. The genes are TRBV28 and TRBJ2-1; D unclear. The CDR3 is 12 residues long. CDR1 MDHEN and CDR2 SYDVKM come from the germline V gene. V shed 5 bases and J shed 4 bases, with 6 bases lying between them. The CDR3 region is CASSTSYNEQFF. The CDR3 DNA reads TGTGCCAGCAGTACAAGTTACAATGAGCAGTTCTTC.

J is TRBJ1-4 and V is TRBV28, with 10 bases matching TRBD1. Looked up from germline, CDR1 is MDHEN and CDR2 is SYDVKM. V shed 8 bases, J shed 6 bases, and the junction held 3 bases outside the gene matches. The CDR3 loop spans 13 amino acids. The CDR3 spells CASWDRGYEKLFF. CDR3 DNA sequence: TGTGCCAGCTGGGACAGGGGATATGAAAAACTGTTTTTT.

This clonotype was recorded at least ten times. The chain joins TRBV20-1 to TRBJ2-7; D possibly corresponds to TRBD2 (6 bases). Germline V lookup: CDR1 DFQATT, CDR2 SNEGSKA (reference sequence). The V end was cut by 3 bases, the J end by 0 bases, with 15 bases between. This CDR3 is 15 amino acids long. The CDR3, as DNA: TGCAGTGCTAGGAGAGACAAGACTAGCTCCTACGAGCAGTACTTC. Its protein is CSARRDKTSSYEQYF.

The V and J genes are TRBV7-2 and TRBJ1-1; D is uncertain. Germline-derived CDR1 and CDR2 are SGHTA and FQGNSA. The CDR3 runs 12 residues. Trimming took off 7 bases at V and 1 base at J, with 7 bases between the two ends. CDR3 protein: CASMMRNTEAFF. The CDR3, as DNA: TGTGCCAGCATGATGAGGAACACTGAAGCTTTCTTT.

The chain employs TRBV5-1 and TRBJ1-5; possible D gene TRBD1, 5 bases. The V gene's germline CDR1 is SGHRS and CDR2 YFSETQ. The V end was cut by 4 bases, the J end by 5 bases, with 19 bases between. The CDR3 consists of 16 residues. The DNA of the CDR3 is TGCGCCAGCAGCGAGGGACCTAGGGAGTCGGATCAGCCCCAGCATTTT. It specifies CASSEGPRESDQPQHF. The complete variable domain, with remaining parts taken from reference TRBV5-1 and TRBJ1-5, reads KAGVTQTPRYLIKTRGQQVTLSCSPISGHRSVSWYQQTPGQGLQFLFEYFSETQRNKGNFPGRFSGRQFSNSRSEMNVSTLELGDSALYLCASSEGPRESDQPQHFGDGTRLSIL.

This clonotype was seen at least ten times. The chain links TRBV6-5 to TRBJ2-3, with a tentative D call TRBD1 (5 bases). Germline V lookup: CDR1 MNHEY, CDR2 SVGAGI. The CDR3 spans 15 residues. The ends were cut back, 2 bases at V and 2 bases at J, with 11 bases in the middle. The CDR3 DNA is TGTGCCAGCAGTTACGGGCCAGGGTTCACAGATACGCAGTATTTT. Translating it yields CASSYGPGFTDTQYF.

Many counts were recorded for this clonotype. V and J are TRBV3-1 and TRBJ2-1, with TRBD2 as a possible D gene (5 bases). The length of the CDR3 is 12 residues. The V gene lost 4 bases and the J gene lost 7 bases, with 8 bases spanning the gap. Per germline, CDR1 LGHDT and CDR2 YNNKEL (reference sequence). CDR3 sequence reads: CASSLRGNEQFF. DNA for the CDR3: TGTGCCAGCAGCCTCCGAGGGAATGAGCAGTTCTTC.

This clonotype came up a few times. The chain recombines TRBV27 with TRBJ2-5; possibly TRBD2 for D (7 bases). The length of the CDR3 is 15 residues. The V and J ends lost 3 bases and 2 bases respectively, with 13 bases between them. Germline V gene lookup returns CDR1 MNHEY and CDR2 SMNVEV (reference sequence). The CDR3 region is CASSFGRGGQETQYF. The CDR3 DNA is TGTGCCAGCAGTTTTGGCAGGGGAGGGCAAGAGACCCAGTACTTC.

This chain uses TRBV12-3 or TRBV12-4 with TRBJ1-5; TRBD1 is a possible D gene (5 bases). V lost 5 bases and J lost 5, with 13 bases in between. The CDR3 totals 14 residues. The CDR3 is CASSPPGGDQPQHF. CDR3 nucleotide sequence: TGTGCCAGCAGTCCCCCTGGAGGGGATCAGCCCCAGCATTTT.

With respect to this clonotype: A read error may be the cause here, since a much bigger clone is one base away. This chain uses TRBV7-3 with TRBJ1-2; the D gene is possibly TRBD1 (6 bases). CDR1 SGHTA and CDR2 FQGTGA come from the germline V gene. This CDR3 has 12 residues. The CDR3 sequence is CSSSQQGHGYTF. For the CDR3, the DNA is TGTTCCAGCAGCCAGCAGGGGCATGGCTACACCTTC.

This clonotype was seen at least ten times. The chain has TRBV29-1 and TRBJ2-4; D is unresolved. CDR1 is SQVTM and CDR2 is ANQGSEA in the germline V gene. The CDR3 is made up of 17 amino acids. Trimming stripped 0 bases from V and 3 bases from J, with 18 bases between. In nucleotides, the CDR3 is TGCAGCGTTGAAGACTTAGTCTTGCGTCAATACAAAAACATTCAGTACTTC. This sequence encodes CSVEDLVLRQYKNIQYF.

This clonotype was detected only a few times. This chain joins TRBV7-9 and TRBJ2-3; D might be TRBD2 (5 bases). Germline assignment: CDR1 SEHNR and CDR2 FQNEAQ (reference sequence). This CDR3 region has 15 residues. The V gene lost 5 bases and the J gene lost 4 bases, with 16 bases spanning the gap. The CDR3 DNA sequence: TGTGCCAGCAGCCCCCTCGCACTAGACCCAGATACGCAGTATTTT. This translates into CASSPLALDPDTQYF.

This clonotype was counted ten times or more. The rearrangement uses TRBV7-3 and TRBJ2-5; D may be TRBD2 (5 bases). Germline V CDR1 and CDR2: SGHTA, FQGTGA. CDR3 length equals 13 residues. Trimming stripped 3 bases from V and 2 bases from J, with 7 bases between. The CDR3 sequence is CASSLTTQETQYF. DNA for the CDR3: TGTGCCAGCAGCTTGACTACTCAAGAGACCCAGTACTTC.

This clonotype was counted many times. This sequence joins TRBV6-2 or TRBV6-3 and TRBJ1-1; D not certain. The CDR3 is 12 residues long. The germline CDR1 and CDR2 sequences are MNHEY and SVGEGT. V lost 5 bases and J 0 bases, leaving 4 bases between the germline ends. In DNA form, the CDR3 reads TGTGCCAGCAGTGACGTGAACACTGAAGCTTTCTTT. Translation gives CASSDVNTEAFF.

The J gene is TRBJ2-6, the V gene TRBV27, with TRBD1 matching 9 bases. Germline values: CDR1 MNHEY, CDR2 SMNVEV (reference sequence). The CDR3 is 17 amino acids. V shed 6 bases and J 3 bases; nucleotides not matched to a gene: 9. The CDR3 DNA follows: TGTGCCAGCAGGCCAGGGACAGGGAGGATTGGGGCCAACGTCCTGACTTTC. This codes for CASRPGTGRIGANVLTF.

This clonotype was seen repeatedly, ten times or more. The chain couples TRBV27 to TRBJ1-5; D unclear. From germline, CDR1 is MNHEY and CDR2 SMNVEV (reference sequence). The CDR3 sequence is 16 residues long. Trimming cost V 6 bases and J 0 bases, with 15 bases left between them. The CDR3 region has the DNA TGTGCCAGCAGCCCCCGGGGAGGAACTAGCAATCAGCCCCAGCATTTT. Encoded protein: CASSPRGGTSNQPQHF.

This clonotype has a count of ten or more. The chain has TRBV7-2 and TRBJ1-3; D unclear. CDR1 SGHTA and CDR2 FQGNSA come from the germline V gene. The ends were cut back, 3 bases at V and 3 bases at J, with 9 bases in the middle. The CDR3 is made up of 14 amino acids. CDR3: CASSFLSLGNTIYF. As DNA, the CDR3 is TGTGCCAGCAGCTTTTTATCACTTGGAAACACCATATATTTT.

This clonotype was recorded many times. This sequence joins TRBV6-2 or TRBV6-3 and TRBJ2-7; 9 bases line up with TRBD1. From germline, CDR1 is MNHEY and CDR2 SVGEGT. The CDR3 sequence is 14 residues long. J lost 5 bases, V lost 2 bases, and 4 bases had no gene match. The CDR3 DNA reads as TGTGCCAGCAGTTACGTGACAGGGGGGAACGAGCAGTACTTC. Translation gives CASSYVTGGNEQYF.

In this sample, this clonotype turned up a few times. The V and J genes are TRBV5-4 and TRBJ2-7; 12 bases are shared with TRBD2. The V and J ends lost 4 bases and 4 bases, in that order; junction bases with no gene match: 12. The CDR3 is 17 residues long. The germline CDR1 and CDR2 sequences are SGHNT and YYREEE (reference sequence). DNA of the CDR3: TGTGCCAGCAGCCCAACGCGACTAGCGGGAGTCGGGTACGAGCAGTACTTC. The encoded protein is CASSPTRLAGVGYEQYF.

The chain carries TRBV7-6 and TRBJ2-3; TRBD2 is a possible D gene (5 bases). Germline CDR1 is SGHVS and CDR2 is FNYEAQ. CDR3 length: 12 residues. V lost 6 bases and J lost 4, with 8 bases in between. The CDR3: CASSEGADTQYF. In nucleotides, the CDR3 is TGTGCCAGCAGTGAGGGCGCAGATACGCAGTATTTT.

At least ten counts were recorded for this clonotype. V usage is TRBV12-5 and J usage is TRBJ1-1; unclear D gene. Germline V gene sequence: CDR1 LGHNT, CDR2 FRNRAP. The CDR3 contains 12 residues. With 7 bases removed from V and 8 bases from J, the gap between germline ends came to 14 bases. The CDR3 reads CASDGTFNEAFF. Written as DNA, the CDR3 is TGTGCTAGTGACGGTACCTTTAACGAAGCTTTCTTT.

The chain has TRBV12-3 or TRBV12-4 and TRBJ2-3; TRBD2 matches 9 bases. CDR3 length: 14 amino acids. V was pared by 8 bases and J by 4 bases, with 7 bases of the junction left unmatched. CDR3 DNA: TGTGCCAGCTTGACTAGCGGATCCGCAGATACGCAGTATTTT. Translation: CASLTSGSADTQYF.

This clonotype came up many times. V is TRBV12-3 or TRBV12-4 and J is TRBJ2-3, with D perhaps TRBD1 or TRBD2 (5 bases each). With 6 bases removed from V and 4 bases from J, the gap between germline ends came to 23 bases. The CDR3 is 17 amino acids. The CDR3 here is CASSPQRGGEKADTQYF. The CDR3 DNA is TGTGCCAGCAGCCCGCAAAGGGGTGGGGAGAAGGCAGATACGCAGTATTTT.